A single sample is the source of the 3 T cell receptor beta chains below, sequenced in a study of T-cell memory formation after mild COVID-19. TCRdb re-analysed the 5' RACE reads in MiXCR, keeping a single row per CDR3 protein. The sample lists about 400,000 distinct CDR3 sequences; less than 25% were seen once. Input material: PBMCs or a T cell subset sorted from them (not recorded which). These receptors were taken from an adult woman who had mild COVID-19 (a few samples of this study predate the infection). Cell type and time point are not known.

The chain employs TRBV6-1 and TRBJ1-2; unclear D gene. The V end lost 5 bases, the J end lost 0 bases, and 7 bases lay between the germline ends. CDR1 is MNHNS, CDR2 SASEGT, per germline. The CDR3 runs to 13 residues. Here the CDR3 reads CASSPAANYGYTF. As DNA, the CDR3 is TGTGCCAGCAGTCCGGCTGCTAACTATGGCTACACCTTC.

This clonotype appeared a few times. The chain couples TRBV5-1 to TRBJ2-5, with a possible D match to TRBD2 (5 bases). CDR1 is SGHRS, CDR2 YFSETQ, per germline. Deletions cut 2 bases from V and 5 bases from J, with 10 bases between. This CDR3 contains 13 residues. The chain's CDR3 is CASSLTEVETQYF. The CDR3, as DNA: TGCGCCAGCAGCTTAACGGAGGTGGAGACCCAGTACTTC.

This rearrangement joins TRBV7-2 to TRBJ2-2; D is ambiguous. Trimming pared 1 base from V and 4 bases from J, leaving 10 bases between. This CDR3 is built from 15 residues. Germline loops: CDR1 SGHTA, CDR2 FQGNSA. The CDR3 DNA sequence: TGTGCCAGCAGCTTAGTCATATGGTCCACCGGGGAGCTGTTTTTT. Encoded protein: CASSLVIWSTGELFF.